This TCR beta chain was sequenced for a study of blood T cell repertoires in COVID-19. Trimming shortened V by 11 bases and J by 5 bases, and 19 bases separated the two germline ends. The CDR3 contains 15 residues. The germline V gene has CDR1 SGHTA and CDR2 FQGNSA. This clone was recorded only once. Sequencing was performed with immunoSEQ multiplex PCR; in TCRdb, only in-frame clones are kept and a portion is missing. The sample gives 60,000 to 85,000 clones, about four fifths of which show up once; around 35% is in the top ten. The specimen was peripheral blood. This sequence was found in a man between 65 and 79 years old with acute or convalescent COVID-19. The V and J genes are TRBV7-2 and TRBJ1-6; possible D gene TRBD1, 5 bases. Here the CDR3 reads CAVSPSGVDNSPLHF. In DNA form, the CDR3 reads TGTGCCGTTTCCCCCTCGGGGGTTGATAATTCACCCCTCCACTTT.